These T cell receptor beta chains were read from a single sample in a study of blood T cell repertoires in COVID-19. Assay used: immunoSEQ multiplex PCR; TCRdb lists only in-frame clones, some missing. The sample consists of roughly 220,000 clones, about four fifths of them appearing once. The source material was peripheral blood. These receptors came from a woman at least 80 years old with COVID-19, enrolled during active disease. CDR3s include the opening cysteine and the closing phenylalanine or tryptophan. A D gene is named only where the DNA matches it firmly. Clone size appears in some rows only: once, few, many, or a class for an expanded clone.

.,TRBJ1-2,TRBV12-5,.,TGTGCTAGTGCCGTCGCGGGGGCGGGCGGCTACACCTTC,CASAVAGAGGYTF
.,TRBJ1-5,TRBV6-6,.,TGTGCCAGCAGCCCCAACCCCCGGGTCCTCAATCAGCCCCAGCATTTT,CASSPNPRVLNQPQHF
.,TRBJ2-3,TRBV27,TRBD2,TGTGCCAGCAGTTTATCGGGCGGGAGGGGGGATACGCAGTATTTT,CASSLSGGRGDTQYF
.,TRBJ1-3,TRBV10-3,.,TGTGCCATCAGTAGCTCGACAGGAGCCTCTGGAAACACCATATATTTT,CAISSSTGASGNTIYF
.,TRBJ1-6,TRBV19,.,TGTGCCAGTAGTATAGAGGGGGGACGGGGCTCACCCCTCCACTTT,CASSIEGGRGSPLHF
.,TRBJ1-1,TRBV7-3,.,TGTGCCAGCAGCGCTCAGGAGAACACTGAAGCTTTCTTT,CASSAQENTEAFF
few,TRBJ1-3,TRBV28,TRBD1,TGTGCCAGCATGGCAGGGGGGATCTCTGGAAACACCATATATTTT,CASMAGGISGNTIYF
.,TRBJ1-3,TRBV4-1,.,TGCGCCAGCAGCCCCTCAGGGTCGGGTTCGGACACCATATATTTT,CASSPSGSGSDTIYF
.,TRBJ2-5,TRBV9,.,TGTGCCAGCAGCGTAGAAGGGCTAGGGGAAGAGACCCAGTACTTC,CASSVEGLGEETQYF
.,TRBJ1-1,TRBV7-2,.,TGTGCCAGCAGCGCCCCAGCGGGGCTGAACACTGAAGCTTTCTTT,CASSAPAGLNTEAFF
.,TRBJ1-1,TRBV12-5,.,TGTGCTAGTGGCCTCAGGGATACTGCCACTGAAGCTTTCTTT,CASGLRDTATEAFF
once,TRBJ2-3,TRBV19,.,TGTGCCAGTAGACCGCGGGGTAGCACAGATACGCAGTATTTT,CASRPRGSTDTQYF
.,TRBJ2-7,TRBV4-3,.,TGCGCCAGCAGCCAAGAGGCCTGGCAGGGGGAGCAGTACTTC,CASSQEAWQGEQYF
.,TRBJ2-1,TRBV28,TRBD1,TGTGCCAGCAGTTTACTAGGACAGGGGGCTTATCATGAGCAGTTCTTC,CASSLLGQGAYHEQFF
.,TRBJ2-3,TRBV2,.,TGTGCCAGCAGCGCCGACAACACAGATACGCAGTATTTT,CASSADNTDTQYF
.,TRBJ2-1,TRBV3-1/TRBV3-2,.,TGTGCCAGCAGCCGAGTCGAGGAGCAGTTCTTC,CASSRVEEQFF